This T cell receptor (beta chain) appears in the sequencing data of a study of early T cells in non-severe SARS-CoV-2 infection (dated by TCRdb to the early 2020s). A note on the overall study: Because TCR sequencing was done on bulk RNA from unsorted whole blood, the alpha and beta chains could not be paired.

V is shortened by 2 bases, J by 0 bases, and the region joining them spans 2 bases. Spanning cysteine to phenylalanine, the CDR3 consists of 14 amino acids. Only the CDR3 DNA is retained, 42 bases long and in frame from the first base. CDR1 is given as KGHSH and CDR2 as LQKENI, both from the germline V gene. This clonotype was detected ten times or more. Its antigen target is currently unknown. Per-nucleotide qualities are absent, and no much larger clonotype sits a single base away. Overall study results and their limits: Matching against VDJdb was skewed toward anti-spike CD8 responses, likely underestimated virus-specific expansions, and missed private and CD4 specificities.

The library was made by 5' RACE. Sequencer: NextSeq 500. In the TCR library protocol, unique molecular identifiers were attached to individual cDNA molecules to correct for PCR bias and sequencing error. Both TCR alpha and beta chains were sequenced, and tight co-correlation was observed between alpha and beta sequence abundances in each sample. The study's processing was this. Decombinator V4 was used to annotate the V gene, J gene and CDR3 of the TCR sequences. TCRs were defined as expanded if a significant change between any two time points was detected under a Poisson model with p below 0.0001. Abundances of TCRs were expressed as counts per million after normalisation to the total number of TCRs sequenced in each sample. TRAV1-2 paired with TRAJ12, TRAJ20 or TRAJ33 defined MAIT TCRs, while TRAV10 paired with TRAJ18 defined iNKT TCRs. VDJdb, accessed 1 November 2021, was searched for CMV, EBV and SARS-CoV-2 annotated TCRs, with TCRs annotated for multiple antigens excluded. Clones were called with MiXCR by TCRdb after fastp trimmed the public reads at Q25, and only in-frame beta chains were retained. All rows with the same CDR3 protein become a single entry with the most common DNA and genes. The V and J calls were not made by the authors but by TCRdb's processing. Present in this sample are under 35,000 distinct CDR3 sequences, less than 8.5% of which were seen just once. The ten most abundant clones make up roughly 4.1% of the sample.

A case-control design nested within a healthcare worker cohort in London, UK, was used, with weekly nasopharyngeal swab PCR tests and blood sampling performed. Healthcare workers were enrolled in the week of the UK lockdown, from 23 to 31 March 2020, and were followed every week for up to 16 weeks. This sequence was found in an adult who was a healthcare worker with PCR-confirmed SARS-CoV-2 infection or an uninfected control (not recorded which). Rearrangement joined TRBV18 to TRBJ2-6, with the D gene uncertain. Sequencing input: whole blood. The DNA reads TGTGCCAGCTCACCAAACTCTGGGGCCAACGTCCTGACTTTC. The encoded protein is CASSPNSGANVLTF.